Listed here is a single T cell receptor beta chain. Its antigen is as yet unknown. The V end lost 4 bases, the J end lost 6 bases, and 25 bases lay between the germline ends. Germline V gives CDR1 SGHNT, CDR2 YYREEE (reference sequence). This CDR3 region has 17 residues. The sample is drawn from a study of OX40 agonist ivuxolimab in advanced cancers. TCRdb's table, derived via immunoSEQ multiplex PCR, lists solely in-frame clones and lacks some. The sample holds some 5,600 clones; roughly four fifths are singletons and the top ten take roughly 25%. General study results and limits: On average, CD8+ T cells showed a greater number of expanded clones than CD4+. The antigen specificity of the peripheral T cells (those that were expanded) was not determined. Clonal expansion from baseline to week 6 occurred in both CD4+ and CD8+ T cells. It was also the case that some nonresponders had low normalized T-cell clonal expansion.

The V gene is TRBV5-4, the J gene TRBJ1-2; D remains unclear. The source of this sequence is an adult with an advanced solid tumor such as melanoma, head and neck, liver or kidney cancer. The sequenced sample was CD4+ or CD8+ T cells sorted from blood, obtained in a trial of the OX40 agonist ivuxolimab. The CDR3 region has the DNA TGTGCCAGCAGCAGGCTTTGGTCGGGGAGTGGGAGGGATGGCTACACCTTC. As protein: CASSRLWSGSGRDGYTF.